A selection of T cell receptor beta chains follows, all from one sample in a study of blood T cell repertoires in COVID-19. TCRdb's table, derived via immunoSEQ multiplex PCR, lists solely in-frame clones and lacks some. Here the sample spans around 97,000 clones, approximately 90% being singletons. The source material was peripheral blood. The receptors here all came from an elderly woman in a cohort sampled during active COVID-19. CDR3s include the opening cysteine and the closing phenylalanine or tryptophan. A D gene is named only where the DNA matches it firmly. Clone size is not always given. Where it is, it says once, few, many or a class for expanded clones.

>NA|TRBJ1-5|TRBV5-8|NA
CASSFQNQPQHF
TGTGCCAGCAGCTTTCAAAATCAGCCCCAGCATTTT
>once|TRBJ1-1|TRBV5-1|NA
CASSLAPGTRVPEAFF
TGCGCCAGCAGCTTGGCCCCGGGGACACGGGTCCCTGAAGCTTTCTTT
>NA|TRBJ1-2|TRBV18|TRBD1
CASSPGTGGNGGYTF
TGTGCCAGCTCACCAGGGACAGGGGGGAATGGTGGCTACACCTTC
>NA|TRBJ1-2|TRBV28|NA
CASSLGTGLGYTF
TGTGCCAGCAGTTTAGGTACAGGCCTTGGCTACACCTTC
>NA|TRBJ1-2|TRBV29-1|NA
CSVEILGGYTF
TGCAGCGTTGAAATACTAGGGGGCTACACCTTC
>NA|TRBJ2-1|TRBV6-1|TRBD2
CASSEVGLAFSNEQFF
TGTGCCAGCAGTGAAGTCGGACTAGCGTTCTCCAATGAGCAGTTCTTC
>NA|TRBJ1-5|TRBV6-4|NA
CASSQKGGSNQPQHF
TGTGCCAGCAGTCAAAAGGGCGGGAGCAATCAGCCCCAGCATTTT
>once|TRBJ2-7|TRBV7-9|NA
CASSSLYEQYF
TGTGCCAGCAGCTCTCTCTACGAGCAGTACTTC
>NA|TRBJ1-5|TRBV19|NA
CASSPSGNQPQHF
TGTGCCAGTAGTCCCTCGGGAAATCAGCCCCAGCATTTT
>NA|TRBJ2-1|TRBV7-9|NA
CASSLALAREQFF
TGTGCCAGCAGCTTAGCGCTAGCAAGGGAGCAGTTCTTC
>once|TRBJ2-7|TRBV24-1|NA
CATSDFTEIVNEQYF
TGTGCCACCAGTGATTTCACTGAGATAGTCAACGAGCAGTACTTC
>NA|TRBJ1-2|TRBV18|NA
CASSPPRGQDYGYTF
TGTGCCAGCTCACCACCCAGGGGACAAGACTATGGCTACACCTTC
>once|TRBJ2-5|TRBV18|NA
CASSRRQNPQETQYF
TGTGCCAGCTCACGGAGACAGAACCCTCAAGAGACCCAGTACTTC
>NA|TRBJ1-2|TRBV5-1|NA
CASSFTGIQGYTF
TGCGCCAGCAGCTTTACAGGGATTCAGGGCTACACCTTC
>NA|TRBJ2-2|TRBV9|TRBD2
CASRGLAGAGELFF
TGTGCCAGCAGGGGACTAGCGGGGGCCGGGGAGCTGTTTTTT
>NA|TRBJ2-1|TRBV19|NA
CASRPSLSSYNEQFF
TGTGCCAGTAGGCCGTCCCTGAGCTCCTACAATGAGCAGTTCTTC
>NA|TRBJ1-1|TRBV29-1|NA
CSVEVVGAGAFF
TGCAGCGTTGAAGTCGTGGGGGCCGGAGCTTTCTTT
>NA|TRBJ2-2|TRBV15|TRBD1
CATSGQGVSNTGELFF
TGTGCCACCAGCGGACAGGGAGTAAGCAACACCGGGGAGCTGTTTTTT
>NA|TRBJ1-3|TRBV7-9|NA
CASSLSGAGNTIYF
TGTGCCAGCAGCTTGTCAGGGGCTGGAAACACCATATATTTT
>NA|TRBJ2-3|TRBV10-1|NA
CASSESRGRDTQYF
TGCGCCAGCAGTGAGTCAAGAGGCCGAGATACGCAGTATTTT
>NA|TRBJ1-6|TRBV7-2|NA
CASSTRMGNSPLHF
TGTGCCAGCAGCACGAGGATGGGTAATTCACCCCTCCACTTT
>NA|TRBJ1-2|TRBV10-3|TRBD1
CAMGQPNYGYTF
TGTGCCATGGGACAGCCTAACTATGGCTACACCTTC
>NA|TRBJ1-6|TRBV6-6|TRBD1
CASRPPGTGTSPLHF
TGTGCCAGCAGACCTCCCGGGACAGGGACCTCACCCCTCCACTTT
>NA|TRBJ2-3|TRBV4-2|NA
CASSQSTGGNSGRTDTQYF
TGTGCCAGCAGCCAATCCACGGGCGGCAATAGCGGCCGAACAGATACGCAGTATTTT
>NA|TRBJ1-2|TRBV12-3/TRBV12-4|NA
CASRSGGTYGYTF
TGTGCCAGCAGGTCGGGGGGGACCTATGGCTACACCTTC
>NA|TRBJ1-6|TRBV7-2|NA
CASSFDRRGLASPLHF
TGTGCCAGCAGCTTCGACCGGCGGGGGTTAGCTTCACCCCTCCACTTT
>NA|TRBJ1-2|TRBV28|NA
CASSLTQGHGYTF
TGTGCCAGCAGCTTGACTCAGGGTCATGGCTACACCTTC
>NA|TRBJ2-1|TRBV6-2/TRBV6-3|NA
CASSLTPYNEQFF
TGTGCCAGCAGCCTCACACCTTACAATGAGCAGTTCTTC
>NA|TRBJ1-1|TRBV18|NA
CASSRSTGGYTEAFF
TGTGCCAGCTCACGGTCGACGGGGGGGTACACTGAAGCTTTCTTT
>NA|TRBJ2-4|TRBV28|NA
CASRLEVQGIQYF
TGTGCCAGCAGACTTGAGGTTCAGGGCATTCAGTACTTC
>NA|TRBJ2-2|TRBV20-1|NA
CSASTQYAGGELFF
TGCAGTGCTAGTACACAGTACGCGGGCGGGGAGCTGTTTTTT
>NA|TRBJ2-1|TRBV7-6|TRBD1
CASSPDRPHSYNEQFF
TGTGCCAGCAGCCCGGACAGGCCCCACTCCTACAATGAGCAGTTCTTC
>NA|TRBJ2-1|TRBV10-3|TRBD2
CAISEIAGGSNEQFF
TGTGCCATCAGTGAGATAGCGGGAGGTAGTAATGAGCAGTTCTTC
>NA|TRBJ2-3|TRBV6-5|TRBD1
CASSIGGSTDTQYF
TGTGCCAGCAGTATAGGGGGCTCGACAGATACGCAGTATTTT
>NA|TRBJ2-5|TRBV5-4|TRBD1
CASRSGQGAIGRETQYF
TGTGCCAGCAGGAGTGGACAGGGGGCGATTGGCAGAGAGACCCAGTACTTC
>NA|TRBJ2-1|TRBV5-1|NA
CASSLMGASSYNEQFF
TGCGCCAGCAGCTTGATGGGGGCGAGCTCCTACAATGAGCAGTTCTTC
>NA|TRBJ1-4|TRBV5-5|NA
CASSYWDTPNEKLFF
TGTGCCAGCAGCTATTGGGACACGCCGAATGAAAAACTGTTTTTT
>NA|TRBJ1-1|TRBV3-1/TRBV3-2|NA
CASSAVNTEAFF
TGTGCCAGCAGCGCGGTAAACACTGAAGCTTTCTTT
>NA|TRBJ2-1|TRBV7-9|NA
CASSSGLASSYNEQFF
TGTGCCAGCAGCTCCGGACTGGCAAGCTCCTACAATGAGCAGTTCTTC
>few|TRBJ2-1|TRBV9|TRBD2
CASSAAGGWNEQFF
TGTGCCAGCAGCGCAGCGGGGGGGTGGAATGAGCAGTTCTTC
>NA|TRBJ2-7|TRBV6-5|TRBD2
CASRRTSGGHEQYF
TGTGCCAGCAGACGGACTAGCGGGGGGCACGAGCAGTACTTC
>once|TRBJ2-1|TRBV5-1|TRBD2
CASSWGWRGGDLYNEQFF
TGCGCCAGCAGCTGGGGATGGCGGGGGGGTGACTTATACAATGAGCAGTTCTTC
>NA|TRBJ1-3|TRBV3-1/TRBV3-2|NA
CASSQGRSSGNTIYF
TGTGCCAGCAGCCAAGGGCGGAGCTCTGGAAACACCATATATTTT
>NA|TRBJ2-7|TRBV5-1|NA
CASSLKDSTTYEQYF
TGCGCCAGCAGCTTGAAGGACAGTACGACCTACGAGCAGTACTTC
>NA|TRBJ1-1|TRBV3-1/TRBV3-2|NA
CASSQGLYSAFF
TGTGCCAGCAGCCAAGGTTTATATAGTGCTTTCTTT
>NA|TRBJ2-7|TRBV6-5|TRBD1
CASSYSGQFYEQYF
TGTGCCAGCAGTTACTCGGGACAGTTCTACGAGCAGTACTTC
>NA|TRBJ2-5|TRBV5-1|NA
CASSLVGAQETQYF
TGCGCCAGCAGCTTGGTAGGGGCGCAAGAGACCCAGTACTTC
>NA|TRBJ1-4|TRBV5-6|NA
CASSWGLTVATNEKLFF
TGTGCCAGCAGCTGGGGCCTGACAGTTGCAACTAATGAAAAACTGTTTTTT